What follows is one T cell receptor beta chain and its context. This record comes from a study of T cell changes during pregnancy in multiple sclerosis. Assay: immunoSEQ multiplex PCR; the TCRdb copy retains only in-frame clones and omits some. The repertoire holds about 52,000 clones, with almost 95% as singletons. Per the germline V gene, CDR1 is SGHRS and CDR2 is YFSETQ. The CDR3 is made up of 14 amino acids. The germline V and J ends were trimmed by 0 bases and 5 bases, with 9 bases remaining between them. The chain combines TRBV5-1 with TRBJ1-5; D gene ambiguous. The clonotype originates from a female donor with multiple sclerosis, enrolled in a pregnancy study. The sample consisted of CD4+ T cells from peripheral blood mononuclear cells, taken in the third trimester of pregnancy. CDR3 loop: CASSLVPGDQPQHF. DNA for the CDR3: TGCGCCAGCAGCTTGGTGCCAGGCGATCAGCCCCAGCATTTT.